Following are 30 T cell receptor beta chains from one sample sequenced in a study of OX40 agonist ivuxolimab in advanced cancers. Measured with immunoSEQ multiplex PCR; TCRdb has only the in-frame clones, and not every one. The sample holds more than 50,000 clones, about 89% seen once. The specimen comprised CD4+ or CD8+ T cells sorted from blood, sampled in a trial of the OX40 agonist ivuxolimab. Receptors originate from an adult with an advanced solid tumor such as melanoma, head and neck, liver or kidney cancer.

The chain has TRBV4-1 and TRBJ2-2; 10 positions agree with TRBD2. The CDR3 runs to 16 residues. Germline V CDR1 and CDR2: MGHRA, YSYEKL. V lost 4 bases and J lost 4; bases outside the gene matches: 6. The CDR3 region is CASSRGSSGSTGELFF. The CDR3, as DNA: TGCGCCAGCAGCCGTGGGTCTAGCGGGAGCACCGGGGAGCTGTTTTTT.

The V call is TRBV4-2, the J call TRBJ2-7, with 11 bases lining up with TRBD2. J lost 4 bases, V lost 7 bases, and 6 bases had no gene match. The CDR3 runs to 14 residues. CDR1 and CDR2 from the germline V gene are LGHNA and YNFKEQ. The CDR3 sequence is CASTLAGGGYEQYF. In nucleotides, the CDR3 is TGTGCCAGCACCTTAGCGGGAGGGGGGTACGAGCAGTACTTC.

This clone was recorded only once. The J gene is TRBJ2-3, the V gene TRBV27; maybe TRBD2 (6 bases). Trimming shortened V by 2 bases and J by 1 base, and 10 bases separated the two germline ends. CDR1 MNHEY and CDR2 SMNVEV come from the germline V gene (reference sequence). There are 15 residues in the CDR3. CDR3 bases: TGTGCCAGCAGTTTACAGCCGGGGGGCACAGATACGCAGTATTTT. Translated, it gives CASSLQPGGTDTQYF.

The rearrangement links TRBV7-9 to TRBJ2-3, with a weak D call TRBD2 (7 bases). The CDR3 is made up of 14 amino acids. Germline values: CDR1 SEHNR, CDR2 FQNEAQ (reference sequence). The V end lost 2 bases, the J end lost 4 bases, and 10 bases lay between the germline ends. CDR3 nucleotides: TGTGCCAGCAGCTTAATGGGGGGGCCAGATACGCAGTATTTT. Amino acid sequence: CASSLMGGPDTQYF.

The chain has TRBV5-1 and TRBJ2-5; 9 nucleotides agree with TRBD1. V lost 0 bases, J lost 2 bases, and 2 bases stayed unmatched. This CDR3 region has 15 residues. CDR1 SGHRS and CDR2 YFSETQ come from the germline V gene. CDR3 in amino acids: CASSLAGTGQETQYF. CDR3 nucleotides: TGCGCCAGCAGCTTGGCCGGGACAGGGCAAGAGACCCAGTACTTC.

This clone was observed a handful of times. The rearrangement uses TRBV6-1 and TRBJ2-7; TRBD2 might be the D (5 bases). Trimming pared 9 bases from V and 2 bases from J, leaving 14 bases between. CDR1 and CDR2 (germline): MNHNS, SASEGT. There are 13 residues in the CDR3. CDR3 sequence: CASKDLRAYEQYF. For the CDR3, the DNA is TGTGCCAGTAAGGACTTGAGAGCCTACGAGCAGTACTTC.

V is TRBV18 and J is TRBJ2-2; no firm D call. The CDR3 is made up of 15 amino acids. V lost 3 bases, J lost 4 bases, and 12 bases lay in between. The V gene's germline CDR1 is KGHSH and CDR2 LQKENI. CDR3 amino acids: CASSPARRLTGELFF. The DNA of the CDR3 is TGTGCCAGCTCACCGGCGCGTCGGCTCACCGGGGAGCTGTTTTTT.

The V gene is TRBV7-9, the J gene TRBJ2-3; D may correspond to TRBD1 or TRBD2 (5 bases each). Between the trimmed V and J ends, which lost 6 bases and 5 bases, there was a span of 15 bases. Germline V CDR1 and CDR2: SEHNR, FQNEAQ (reference sequence). The CDR3 covers 14 residues. The CDR3, as DNA: TGTGCCAGCAGTTATGGGACCGTGGGAGATACGCAGTATTTT. Its translation is CASSYGTVGDTQYF. The entire variable domain, with the rest obtained from reference TRBV7-9 and TRBJ2-3, is as follows: DTGVSQNPRHKITKRGQNVTFRCDPISEHNRLYWYRQTLGQGPEFLTYFQNEAQLEKSRLLSDRFSAERPKGSFSTLEIQRTEQGDSAMYLCASSYGTVGDTQYFGPGTRLTVL.

The chain couples TRBV14 to TRBJ2-6; D remains unclear. Trimming removed 4 bases from V and 1 base from J, with 11 bases in between. The germline V gene encodes CDR1 SGHDN and CDR2 FVKESK. The CDR3 runs to 16 residues. This CDR3 is CASSRLGNSGANVLTF. For the CDR3, the DNA is TGTGCCAGCAGCCGACTGGGTAATTCTGGGGCCAACGTCCTGACTTTC.

The chain combines TRBV5-5 with TRBJ2-5, with D possibly being TRBD2 (5 bases). V was cut by 0 bases and J by 6 bases, with 9 bases left in between. The CDR3 is 13 residues long. Germline V CDR1 and CDR2: SGHKS, YYEKEE (reference sequence). Written as DNA, the CDR3 is TGTGCCAGCAGCTTGGAGAGGGAACAGACCCAGTACTTC. Protein: CASSLEREQTQYF.

This clone was detected only once. CDR3 sequence: CASSSTPGQGRYTF. Here the CDR3 DNA reads TGTGCCAGCAGCTCAACCCCGGGACAGGGGAGATACACCTTC. The chain has TRBV7-9 and TRBJ1-2; 10 bases line up with TRBD1. The CDR3 covers 14 residues. Germline CDR1 is SEHNR and CDR2 is FQNEAQ (reference sequence). J gave up 11 bases and V 4 bases, and 10 bases lay outside the gene matches.

The rearrangement links TRBV4-1 to TRBJ1-6; tentatively, D is TRBD1 (5 bases). There are 15 residues in the CDR3. V lost 0 bases and J lost 6, with 9 bases in between. Germline-derived CDR1 and CDR2 are MGHRA and YSYEKL. CDR3: CASSQDRAGNSPLHF. For the CDR3, the DNA is TGCGCCAGCAGCCAAGACAGGGCCGGTAATTCACCCCTCCACTTT.

In its sample, this clone was seen once. The V gene is TRBV11-3, the J gene TRBJ2-7; D unclear. The CDR3 has 14 amino acids. The ends were cut back, 0 bases at V and 0 bases at J, with 6 bases in the middle. Germline values: CDR1 SGHNT, CDR2 YENEEA. In nucleotides, the CDR3 is TGTGCCAGCAGCTTAGATCGTAACTCCTACGAGCAGTACTTC. Translation gives CASSLDRNSYEQYF.

This chain links TRBV9 with TRBJ2-1; TRBD2 matches at 10 bases. CDR3 length: 15 residues. V lost 1 base to trimming and J lost 9 bases; unmatched junction nucleotides: 7. Germline V CDR1 and CDR2: SGDLS, YYNGEE. The CDR3 here is CASSVSPSGSTEQFF. In nucleotides, the CDR3 is TGTGCCAGCAGCGTATCCCCTAGCGGGAGTACTGAGCAGTTCTTC.

This rearrangement joins TRBV4-2 to TRBJ2-2; TRBD2 agrees at 7 bases. Trimming cost V 1 base and J 8 bases; bases outside gene matches: 4. The CDR3 length is 14 residues. CDR1 and CDR2 from the germline V gene are LGHNA and YNFKEQ. The CDR3 DNA sequence: TGTGCCAGCAGCCAAGCGGGGGGAGGAGGGGAGCTGTTTTTT. This sequence encodes CASSQAGGGGELFF.

The chain links TRBV18 to TRBJ2-5; 10 bases are shared with TRBD2. Germline V gives CDR1 KGHSH, CDR2 LQKENI. The V gene end was trimmed by 2 bases and the J gene end by 9 bases; junction bases not matched to a gene: 12. This CDR3 contains 16 residues. CDR3: CASSPTHLAGVPPQYF. CDR3 bases: TGTGCCAGCTCACCAACGCACCTAGCGGGGGTGCCCCCCCAGTACTTC.

The V gene is TRBV11-2, the J gene TRBJ2-4, with 8 bases aligning to TRBD1. This CDR3 spans 15 amino acids. J lost 1 base, V lost 5 bases, and 4 bases had no gene match. Germline V gene lookup returns CDR1 SGHAT and CDR2 FQNNGV. The CDR3 coding sequence is TGTGCCAGCAGCCAGGGGGCTTTTGCCAAAAACATTCAGTACTTC. Translating it yields CASSQGAFAKNIQYF.

This clone has a single count. The chain joins TRBV7-2 to TRBJ1-2; TRBD1 agrees at 9 bases. The germline gives CDR1 SGHTA, CDR2 FQGNSA. The CDR3 is 14 amino acids. V lost 5 bases and J lost 5; bases outside the gene matches: 6. This CDR3 reads CASSPSGQGYGYTF. The DNA of the CDR3 is TGTGCCAGCAGCCCCAGCGGACAGGGGTATGGCTACACCTTC.

The chain employs TRBV7-9 and TRBJ2-1, with 13 bases matching TRBD2. V was pared by 1 base and J by 7 bases, with 1 base of the junction left unmatched. The V gene's germline CDR1 is SEHNR and CDR2 FQNEAQ (reference sequence). CDR3 length: 15 residues. The CDR3 loop is CASSLGTSGGNEQFF. In DNA, the CDR3 is TGTGCCAGCAGCTTAGGGACTAGCGGGGGAAATGAGCAGTTCTTC.

The genes are TRBV6-1 and TRBJ2-6; D is unclear. Germline CDR1 and CDR2: MNHNS and SASEGT. CDR3 size: 13 residues. The germline V and J ends were trimmed by 6 bases and 2 bases, with 5 bases remaining between them. CDR3 sequence: CASRVPGANVLTF. CDR3 DNA: TGTGCCAGCAGGGTACCTGGGGCCAACGTCCTGACTTTC.

V and J are TRBV9 and TRBJ2-1, with 8 bases that match TRBD1. The germline CDR1 and CDR2 sequences are SGDLS and YYNGEE. The CDR3 length is 17 residues. V trimming: 3 bases; J trimming: 0 bases; junction bases outside the gene matches: 8. The CDR3 coding sequence is TGTGCCAGCAGCGCCAGCCGACAGGGGACCTCCTACAATGAGCAGTTCTTC. It is translated as CASSASRQGTSYNEQFF.

The rearrangement uses TRBV6-5 and TRBJ1-1; D possibly corresponds to TRBD1 (6 bases). V gave up 6 bases and J gave up 1 base, with 12 bases separating them. CDR1 MNHEY and CDR2 SVGAGI come from the germline V gene. The CDR3 contains 14 residues. CDR3 protein: CASRTGHPNTEAFF. The CDR3 region has the DNA TGTGCCAGCAGGACGGGACACCCGAACACTGAAGCTTTCTTT.

The V and J genes are TRBV2 and TRBJ2-2, with 8 bases fitting TRBD1. The J segment lost 11 bases and the V segment lost 6 bases, leaving 5 bases of the junction unmatched. Germline assignment: CDR1 SNHLY and CDR2 FYNNEI. This CDR3 spans 12 amino acids. As DNA, the CDR3 is TGTGCCAGCAGCGCTACAGGGGGAGAGCTGTTTTTT. Its protein product is CASSATGGELFF.

The V call is TRBV5-1, the J call TRBJ1-2; 7 bases are shared with TRBD1. The CDR3 loop spans 14 amino acids. After removal of 0 bases from V and 8 bases from J, the junction contained 7 bases not matched to a gene. Germline CDR1 and CDR2: SGHRS and YFSETQ. This CDR3 reads CASSLEPGQKGYTF. In DNA form, the CDR3 reads TGCGCCAGCAGCTTGGAGCCGGGACAGAAGGGCTACACCTTC.

This clone showed up just once. The V call is TRBV2, the J call TRBJ2-3; D not resolved. The V end was cut by 7 bases, the J end by 3 bases, with 8 bases between. CDR1 is SNHLY, CDR2 FYNNEI, per germline. This CDR3 has 12 residues. CDR3 coding DNA: TGTGCCAGCAAGATTACGACAGATACGCAGTATTTT. Its translation is CASKITTDTQYF.

The chain is built from TRBV6-5 and TRBJ2-5; possibly TRBD1 or TRBD2 for D (5 bases each). The J call could be wrong; TRBJ2-7 is a better fit for the DNA end. CDR3 length: 13 amino acids. Germline V gene lookup returns CDR1 MNHEY and CDR2 SVGAGI. The CDR3 spells CASSYLRGSEQYF. The CDR3 DNA is TGTGCCAGCAGTTACTTGAGGGGCTCCGAGCAGTACTTC.

This chain uses TRBV14 with TRBJ1-2; a possible D gene is TRBD1 (5 bases). Germline V gene data show CDR1 as SGHDN and CDR2 as FVKESK. V was clipped by 1 base and J by 6 bases, with 12 bases between them. The CDR3 consists of 14 residues. In nucleotides, the CDR3 is TGTGCCAGCAGCCAAGCGAGGGCAGGGAATGGCTACACCTTC. Translated: CASSQARAGNGYTF.

In DNA, the CDR3 is TGTGCCAGCAGCACCCCGGCAGGACCCTACGAGCAGTACTTC. Protein: CASSTPAGPYEQYF. This chain joins TRBV28 and TRBJ2-7; D gene uncertain. V was clipped by 6 bases and J by 2 bases, with 14 bases between them. Germline V gene lookup returns CDR1 MDHEN and CDR2 SYDVKM. CDR3 size: 14 residues.

This rearrangement joins TRBV9 to TRBJ2-1; D gene unclear. Trimming took off 0 bases at V and 1 base at J, with 11 bases between the two ends. Germline lookup yields CDR1 SGDLS and CDR2 YYNGEE. The CDR3 is 16 amino acids. CDR3 nucleotide sequence: TGTGCCAGCAGCGTAGCTATAACAGTATCCTACAATGAGCAGTTCTTC. Protein: CASSVAITVSYNEQFF.

The chain recombines TRBV6-1 with TRBJ2-7; TRBD1 matches 9 bases. Per germline, CDR1 MNHNS and CDR2 SASEGT. This CDR3 region has 15 residues. The V segment lost 2 bases and the J segment 2 bases; nucleotides outside the gene matches: 4. For the CDR3, the DNA is TGTGCCAGCAGTGAAATGGGACAGGGCCCCTACGAGCAGTACTTC. This translates into CASSEMGQGPYEQYF.